This is a list of T cell receptor beta chains from one sample in a study of blood T cells in healthy people across ages. TCRdb itself ran the 5' RACE reads through MiXCR, one entry per CDR3 protein. The data hold 730,000 or so distinct CDR3 sequences, with roughly two fifths observed a single time. Sequenced: blood. These receptors were collected from a woman in her fifties or sixties in good health. Both conserved end residues are part of each CDR3. The D gene is left open where the match is weak. The size of a clone is reported for some rows only, either as once, few or many, or as a class for expanded clones.

j_call	v_call	d_call	clone_size	cdr3_aa
TRBJ2-7	TRBV6-5	.	few	CAAQRESASYEQYF
TRBJ2-5	TRBV3-1	.	.	CASSHRSYQETQYF
TRBJ1-2	TRBV20-1	TRBD1	few	CSARERQGLEGYTF
TRBJ1-2	TRBV5-1	TRBD1	.	CASSVTGGGYTF
TRBJ1-6	TRBV7-2	.	.	CASSSLRDGYSPLHF
TRBJ1-1	TRBV12-3/TRBV12-4	TRBD1	few	CASGGRAGGLVTEAFF
TRBJ2-1	TRBV7-2	.	.	CASSPHPDSYNEQFF
TRBJ2-3	TRBV7-3	.	.	CASSLGGSSVTDTQYF
TRBJ1-6	TRBV20-1	.	.	CSARSWTEDNSPLHF
TRBJ2-1	TRBV12-3/TRBV12-4	TRBD1	few	CASSFGDRDEEQFF
TRBJ2-1	TRBV7-8	TRBD2	.	CASSLGLAGYANEQFF
TRBJ2-4	TRBV4-3	TRBD2	.	CASSQVLLAGEKTAKNIQYF
.	TRBV20-1	TRBD1	few	CSAIRTGKAEQYF
TRBJ2-5	TRBV6-2/TRBV6-3	TRBD2	.	CAGTRTSGSQYF
TRBJ1-4	TRBV25-1	.	few	CASTLGEKLFF
TRBJ2-1	TRBV9	.	.	CASSVGVETGNEQFF